A selection of T cell receptor beta chains follows, all from one sample in a study of T cells in Graves' hyperthyroidism and ophthalmopathy. TCRdb ran MiXCR on the multiplex PCR reads and lists one entry per CDR3 protein. The data show a few hundred thousand distinct CDR3 sequences, under 60% seen once. The sequenced sample was peripheral blood or thyroid tissue (not recorded which). These TCRs come from a woman aged 18-29 years with Graves' hyperthyroidism. The CDR3 runs from the conserved cysteine through the conserved F or W. The D gene is left open where the match is weak. Some rows have no size entry. The others give once, few or many, or a class for an expanded clone.

abundance: many; j_gene: TRBJ1-6; v_gene: TRBV7-8; d_gene: TRBD1; CDR3aa: CASSLVVAPGGNSPLHF; CDR3nt: TGTGCCAGCAGCTTAGTGGTCGCGCCAGGGGGGAATTCACCCCTCCACTTT
abundance: many; j_gene: TRBJ2-5; v_gene: TRBV24-1; d_gene: .; CDR3aa: CATSGRAETQYF; CDR3nt: TGTGCCACCAGTGGGCGGGCGGAGACCCAGTACTTC
abundance: few; j_gene: TRBJ2-6; v_gene: TRBV9; d_gene: .; CDR3aa: CASSAEDSNSGANVLTF; CDR3nt: TGTGCCAGCAGCGCAGAGGACAGCAACTCTGGGGCCAACGTCCTGACTTTC
abundance: .; j_gene: TRBJ1-5; v_gene: TRBV29-1; d_gene: TRBD1; CDR3aa: CSARQGRHNQPQHF; CDR3nt: TGCAGCGCTAGACAGGGACGGCACAATCAGCCCCAGCATTTT
abundance: few; j_gene: TRBJ1-2; v_gene: TRBV15; d_gene: .; CDR3aa: CATSRGVGAGYTF; CDR3nt: TGTGCCACCAGCAGGGGTGTAGGGGCTGGCTACACCTTC
abundance: .; j_gene: TRBJ2-6; v_gene: TRBV24-1; d_gene: .; CDR3aa: CATSDPRQGANVLTF; CDR3nt: TGTGCCACCAGTGATCCGAGACAGGGGGCCAACGTCCTGACTTTC
abundance: many; j_gene: TRBJ1-2; v_gene: TRBV15; d_gene: .; CDR3aa: CATSTSLTRIRGYTF; CDR3nt: TGTGCCACCAGCACCAGCCTCACAAGGATTCGTGGCTACACCTTC
abundance: .; j_gene: TRBJ2-3; v_gene: TRBV29-1; d_gene: .; CDR3aa: CSVVRGTTDTQYF; CDR3nt: TGCAGCGTTGTTAGGGGGACCACAGATACGCAGTATTTT
abundance: .; j_gene: TRBJ1-5; v_gene: TRBV7-9; d_gene: .; CDR3aa: CASSRKTNQPQHF; CDR3nt: TGTGCCAGCAGCCGCAAGACCAATCAGCCCCAGCATTTT
abundance: few; j_gene: TRBJ1-2; v_gene: TRBV19; d_gene: .; CDR3aa: CASSMALGSTYGYTF; CDR3nt: TGTGCCAGTAGTATGGCCCTGGGGAGCACCTATGGCTACACCTTC
abundance: few; j_gene: TRBJ1-4; v_gene: TRBV7-2; d_gene: .; CDR3aa: CASSLQLWTNEKLFF; CDR3nt: TGTGCCAGCAGCCTCCAATTGTGGACTAATGAAAAACTGTTTTTT
abundance: .; j_gene: TRBJ2-5; v_gene: TRBV4-2; d_gene: .; CDR3aa: CASSQDEPRGETQYF; CDR3nt: TGTGCCAGCAGCCAAGATGAACCACGAGGAGAGACCCAGTACTTC
abundance: .; j_gene: TRBJ2-7; v_gene: TRBV2; d_gene: .; CDR3aa: CASSSPRGSATYEQYF; CDR3nt: TGTGCCAGCAGTTCCCCGAGGGGTAGCGCGACCTACGAGCAGTACTTC
abundance: few; j_gene: TRBJ1-2; v_gene: TRBV24-1; d_gene: TRBD1; CDR3aa: CATSEPGTGGGGYTF; CDR3nt: TGTGCCACCAGTGAGCCCGGGACAGGGGGCGGCGGCTACACCTTC
abundance: few; j_gene: TRBJ2-7; v_gene: TRBV10-2; d_gene: TRBD2; CDR3aa: CASSSFPSGRWEQYF; CDR3nt: TGCGCCAGCAGTAGTTTCCCTAGCGGGAGGTGGGAGCAGTACTTC
abundance: .; j_gene: TRBJ2-5; v_gene: TRBV20-1; d_gene: .; CDR3aa: CSAPKDTQETRYF; CDR3nt: TGCAGTGCTCCCAAAGACACTCAAGAGACCCGGTACTTC
abundance: .; j_gene: TRBJ1-5; v_gene: TRBV10-3; d_gene: TRBD1; CDR3aa: CAISEGGPPQPQHF; CDR3nt: TGTGCCATCAGTGAAGGGGGCCCCCCCCAGCCCCAGCATTTT
abundance: few; j_gene: TRBJ2-7; v_gene: TRBV7-8; d_gene: TRBD1; CDR3aa: CASRPLAGGTYEQYF; CDR3nt: TGTGCCAGCAGGCCTCTGGCAGGGGGCACCTACGAGCAGTACTTC
abundance: many; j_gene: TRBJ2-5; v_gene: TRBV10-3; d_gene: .; CDR3aa: CAISESAETQYF; CDR3nt: TGTGCCATCAGTGAGTCCGCGGAGACCCAGTACTTC
abundance: .; j_gene: TRBJ1-5; v_gene: TRBV5-1; d_gene: TRBD1; CDR3aa: CASSLATGRNQPQHF; CDR3nt: TGCGCCAGCAGCTTGGCGACAGGGCGCAATCAGCCCCAGCATTTT
abundance: .; j_gene: TRBJ1-1; v_gene: TRBV5-6; d_gene: .; CDR3aa: CASSSFGVRTEAFF; CDR3nt: TGTGCCAGCAGCTCGTTCGGAGTAAGGACTGAAGCTTTCTTT
abundance: .; j_gene: TRBJ1-5; v_gene: TRBV7-6; d_gene: .; CDR3aa: CASSLTLQEPQHF; CDR3nt: TGTGCCAGCAGCCTGACCCTACAGGAGCCCCAGCATTTT
abundance: .; j_gene: TRBJ1-3; v_gene: TRBV25-1; d_gene: .; CDR3aa: CASSLGDGSGNTIYF; CDR3nt: TGTGCCAGCAGCTTGGGTGACGGCTCTGGAAACACCATATATTTT
abundance: few; j_gene: TRBJ2-7; v_gene: TRBV20-1; d_gene: .; CDR3aa: CSARPGPRPEQYF; CDR3nt: TGCAGTGCGAGACCGGGACCTCGGCCCGAGCAGTACTTC
abundance: .; j_gene: TRBJ2-7; v_gene: TRBV7-9; d_gene: TRBD2; CDR3aa: CASSPPGLPQEQYF; CDR3nt: TGTGCCAGCAGCCCTCCGGGACTACCACAGGAGCAGTACTTC
abundance: .; j_gene: TRBJ1-5; v_gene: TRBV10-3; d_gene: .; CDR3aa: CAISEWTADPNQPQHF; CDR3nt: TGTGCCATCAGTGAGTGGACAGCAGACCCGAATCAGCCCCAGCATTTT